A selection of T cell receptor beta chains follows, all from one sample in a study of T-cell memory formation after mild COVID-19. TCRdb processed the 5' RACE reads anew with MiXCR; each CDR3 protein has one entry. This table has about 350,000 distinct CDR3 sequences, 20% to 25% appearing once. The specimen sequenced was PBMCs or a T cell subset sorted from them (not recorded which). The receptor set was obtained from a man younger than 30 who had mild COVID-19 (a few samples of this study predate the infection). Cell type and time point are not known. CDR3s include the opening cysteine and the closing phenylalanine or tryptophan. Each record gives: V gene, J gene, clone size, D gene, CDR3 DNA, CDR3 protein. D genes are given only for firm matches. For some rows the clone size is stated as once, few or many, or as a class when expanded; others skip it.

TRBV20-1	TRBJ2-1	-	-	TGCAGTGCCACCGCGGGGGAGCAGTTCTTC	CSATAGEQFF
TRBV7-2	TRBJ2-3	-	-	TGTGCCAGCAGCCTCACGGGACACGGGGTAGATACGCAGTATTTT	CASSLTGHGVDTQYF
TRBV4-1	TRBJ2-5	-	TRBD1	TGCGCCAGCAGCCAAGGCCTTACGGACAGGCAAGAGACCCAGTACTTC	CASSQGLTDRQETQYF
TRBV3-1	TRBJ2-4	many	TRBD2	TGTGCCAGCAGCTCAAATGACGGGGGGGCCGCCAAAAACATTCAGTACTTC	CASSSNDGGAAKNIQYF
TRBV4-1	TRBJ1-1	-	-	TGCGCCAGCAGCCAGCGTGGAGCTTTATTGAACACTGAAGCTTTCTTT	CASSQRGALLNTEAFF
TRBV5-1	TRBJ2-7	-	TRBD1	TGCGCCAGCAGCTTACAGGGACAGGCGTCCGACGAGCAGTACTTC	CASSLQGQASDEQYF
TRBV7-3	TRBJ1-6	-	-	TGTGCCAGCAGCTTAGAACAGGATTCACCCCTCCACTTT	CASSLEQDSPLHF
TRBV5-4	TRBJ1-1	few	TRBD1	TGTGCCAGCAGCTTGTTGACAGGGGGTGATACTGAAGCTTTCTTT	CASSLLTGGDTEAFF
TRBV7-8	TRBJ2-5	-	-	TGTGCCAGCAGCTTAGCGCCGGCTCCCCGGGGGGAGACCCAGTACTTC	CASSLAPAPRGETQYF
TRBV3-1	TRBJ2-3	many	-	TGTGCCAGCAGCCAAGATGTAGCGGCAGATACGCAGTATTTT	CASSQDVAADTQYF
TRBV4-1	TRBJ2-5	few	TRBD1	TGCGCCAGCAGCGGACAGGGTCTGACAGAGGGGGAGACCCAGTACTTC	CASSGQGLTEGETQYF
TRBV7-9	TRBJ2-3	-	-	TGTGCCAGCACCCTAGTCCAAGGGTCCCCCACAGATACGCAGTATTTT	CASTLVQGSPTDTQYF
TRBV28	TRBJ1-1	few	-	TGTGCCAGCAGTGGGGGCGGGGGCCGGTACACTGAAGCTTTCTTT	CASSGGGGRYTEAFF